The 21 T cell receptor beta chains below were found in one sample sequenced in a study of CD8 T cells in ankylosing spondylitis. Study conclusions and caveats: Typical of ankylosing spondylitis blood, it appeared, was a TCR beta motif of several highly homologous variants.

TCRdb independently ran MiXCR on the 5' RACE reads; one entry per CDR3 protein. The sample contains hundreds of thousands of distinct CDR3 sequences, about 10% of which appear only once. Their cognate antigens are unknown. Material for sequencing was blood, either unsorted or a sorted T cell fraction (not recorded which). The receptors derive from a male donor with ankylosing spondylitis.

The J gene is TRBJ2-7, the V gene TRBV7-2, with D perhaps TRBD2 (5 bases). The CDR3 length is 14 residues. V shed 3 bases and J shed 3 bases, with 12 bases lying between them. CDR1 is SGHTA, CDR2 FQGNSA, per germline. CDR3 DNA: TGTGCCAGCAGCTTCAGTAGCGACCGCTACGAGCAGTACTTC. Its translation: CASSFSSDRYEQYF.

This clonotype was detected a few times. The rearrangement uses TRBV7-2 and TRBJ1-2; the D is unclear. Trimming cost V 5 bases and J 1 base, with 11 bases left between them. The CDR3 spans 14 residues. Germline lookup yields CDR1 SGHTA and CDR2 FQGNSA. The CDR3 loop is CASSPDHFNYGYTF. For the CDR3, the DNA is TGTGCCAGCAGCCCCGATCACTTTAACTATGGCTACACCTTC. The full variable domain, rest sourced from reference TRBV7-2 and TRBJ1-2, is GAGVSQSPSNKVTEKGKDVELRCDPISGHTALYWYRQSLGQGLEFLIYFQGNSAPDKSGLPSDRFSAERTGGSVSTLTIQRTQQEDSAVYLCASSPDHFNYGYTFGSGTRLTVV.

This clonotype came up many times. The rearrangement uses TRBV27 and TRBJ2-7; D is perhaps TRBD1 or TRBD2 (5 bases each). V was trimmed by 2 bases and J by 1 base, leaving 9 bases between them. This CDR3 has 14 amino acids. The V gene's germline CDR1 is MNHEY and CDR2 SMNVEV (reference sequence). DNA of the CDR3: TGTGCCAGCAGTTTAAGGGACGGATCCTACGAGCAGTACTTC. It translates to CASSLRDGSYEQYF.

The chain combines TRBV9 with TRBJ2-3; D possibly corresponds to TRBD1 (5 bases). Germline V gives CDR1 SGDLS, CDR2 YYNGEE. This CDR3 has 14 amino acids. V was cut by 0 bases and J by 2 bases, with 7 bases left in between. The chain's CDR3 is CASSVEGITDTQYF. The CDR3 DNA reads TGTGCCAGCAGCGTAGAGGGGATCACAGATACGCAGTATTTT.

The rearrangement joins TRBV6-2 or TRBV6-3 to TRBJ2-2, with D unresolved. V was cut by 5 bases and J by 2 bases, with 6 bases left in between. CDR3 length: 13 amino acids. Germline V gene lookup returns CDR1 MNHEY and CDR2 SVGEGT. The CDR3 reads CASSLFNTGELFF. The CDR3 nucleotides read TGTGCCAGCAGTCTGTTTAACACCGGGGAGCTGTTTTTT.

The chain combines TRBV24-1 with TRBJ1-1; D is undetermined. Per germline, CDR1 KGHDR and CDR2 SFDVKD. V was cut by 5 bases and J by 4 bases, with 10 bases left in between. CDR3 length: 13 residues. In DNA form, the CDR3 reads TGTGCCACCAGTGGTCGGCAGACCACTGAAGCTTTCTTT. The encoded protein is CATSGRQTTEAFF.

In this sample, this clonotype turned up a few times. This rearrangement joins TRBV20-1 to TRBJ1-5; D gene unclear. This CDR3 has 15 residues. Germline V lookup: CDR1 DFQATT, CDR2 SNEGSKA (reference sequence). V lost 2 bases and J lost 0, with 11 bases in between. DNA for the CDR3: TGCAGTGCTAGACCACCGATAGATAGCAATCAGCCCCAGCATTTT. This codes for CSARPPIDSNQPQHF.

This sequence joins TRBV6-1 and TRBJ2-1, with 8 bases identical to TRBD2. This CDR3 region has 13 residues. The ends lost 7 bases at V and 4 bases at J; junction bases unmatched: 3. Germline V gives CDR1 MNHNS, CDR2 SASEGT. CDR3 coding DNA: TGTGCCAGCAAGCGGGGGACGTACAATGAGCAGTTCTTC. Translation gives CASKRGTYNEQFF.

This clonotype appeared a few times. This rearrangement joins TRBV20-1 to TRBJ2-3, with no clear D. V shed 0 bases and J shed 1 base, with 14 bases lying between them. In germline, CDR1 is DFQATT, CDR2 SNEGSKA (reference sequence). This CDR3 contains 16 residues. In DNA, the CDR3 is TGCAGTGCTAGAGATCCAGGACCCACGGGCACAGATACGCAGTATTTT. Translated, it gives CSARDPGPTGTDTQYF.

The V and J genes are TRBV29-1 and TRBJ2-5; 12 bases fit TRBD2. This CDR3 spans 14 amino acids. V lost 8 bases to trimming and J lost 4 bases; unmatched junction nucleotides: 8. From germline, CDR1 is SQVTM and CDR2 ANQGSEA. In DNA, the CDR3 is TGCAGCTCCGCTAGCGGGGGGGCCGGAGAGACCCAGTACTTC. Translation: CSSASGGAGETQYF.

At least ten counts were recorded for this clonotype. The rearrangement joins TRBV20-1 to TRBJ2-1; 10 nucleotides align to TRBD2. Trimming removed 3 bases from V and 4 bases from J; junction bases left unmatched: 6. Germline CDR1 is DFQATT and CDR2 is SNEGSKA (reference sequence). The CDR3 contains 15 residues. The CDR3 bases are TGCAGTGCTAGTTCGGCTAGCGGGGGATACAATGAGCAGTTCTTC. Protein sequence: CSASSASGGYNEQFF.

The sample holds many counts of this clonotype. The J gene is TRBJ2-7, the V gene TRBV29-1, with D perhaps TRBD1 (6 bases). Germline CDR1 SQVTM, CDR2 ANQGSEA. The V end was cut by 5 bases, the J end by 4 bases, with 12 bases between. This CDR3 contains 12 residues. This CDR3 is CSVRQADYEQYF. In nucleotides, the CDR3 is TGCAGCGTTCGACAGGCAGATTACGAGCAGTACTTC.

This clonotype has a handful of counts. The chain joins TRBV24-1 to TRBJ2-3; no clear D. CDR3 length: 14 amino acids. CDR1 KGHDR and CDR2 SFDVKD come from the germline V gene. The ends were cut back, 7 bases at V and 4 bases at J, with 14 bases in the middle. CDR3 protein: CATRPGLPADTQYF. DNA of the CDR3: TGTGCCACCAGGCCGGGCCTCCCCGCAGATACGCAGTATTTT.

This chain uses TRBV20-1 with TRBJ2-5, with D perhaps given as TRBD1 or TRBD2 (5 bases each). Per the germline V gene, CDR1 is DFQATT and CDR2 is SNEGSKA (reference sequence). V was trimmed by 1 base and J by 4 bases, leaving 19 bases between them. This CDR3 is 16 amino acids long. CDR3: CSARVTSGRWGETQYF. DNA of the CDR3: TGCAGTGCTAGAGTTACCTCGGGGCGGTGGGGAGAGACCCAGTACTTC.

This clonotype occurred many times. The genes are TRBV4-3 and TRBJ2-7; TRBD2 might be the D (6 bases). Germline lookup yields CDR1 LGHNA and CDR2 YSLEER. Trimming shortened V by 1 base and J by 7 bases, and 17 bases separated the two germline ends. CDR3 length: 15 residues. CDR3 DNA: TGCGCCAGCAGCCAAGGGATAGTTGAAGGGAGGGAGCAGTACTTC. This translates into CASSQGIVEGREQYF.

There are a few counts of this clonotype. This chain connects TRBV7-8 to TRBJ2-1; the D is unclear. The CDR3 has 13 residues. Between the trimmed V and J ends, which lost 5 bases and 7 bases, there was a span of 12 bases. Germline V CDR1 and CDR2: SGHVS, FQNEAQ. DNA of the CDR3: TGTGCCAGCAGCCGTCTAACGCGAAATGAGCAGTTCTTC. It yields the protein CASSRLTRNEQFF.

CDR3 in amino acids: CATSLVGYSGANVLTF. CDR3 in DNA: TGTGCCACCTCCTTAGTCGGTTACTCTGGGGCCAACGTCCTGACTTTC. V usage is TRBV6-1 and J usage is TRBJ2-6; no definite D call. V shed 10 bases and J shed 0 bases, with 16 bases lying between them. The CDR3 is 16 amino acids. Germline V gives CDR1 MNHNS, CDR2 SASEGT.

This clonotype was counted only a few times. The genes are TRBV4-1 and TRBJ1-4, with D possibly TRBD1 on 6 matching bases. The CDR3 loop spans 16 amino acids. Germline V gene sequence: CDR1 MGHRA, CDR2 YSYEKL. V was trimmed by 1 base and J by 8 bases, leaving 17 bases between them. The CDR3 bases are TGCGCCAGCAGCCAAGGACCCTCGGGGGCGGGAGAAAAACTGTTTTTT. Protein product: CASSQGPSGAGEKLFF.

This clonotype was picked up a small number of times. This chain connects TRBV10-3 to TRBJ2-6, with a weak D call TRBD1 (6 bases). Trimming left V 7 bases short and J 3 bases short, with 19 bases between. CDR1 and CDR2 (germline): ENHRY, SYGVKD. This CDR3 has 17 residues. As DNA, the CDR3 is TGTGCCATCAATCGGGACATGGGGCTCGGTGGGGCCAACGTCCTGACTTTC. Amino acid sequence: CAINRDMGLGGANVLTF.

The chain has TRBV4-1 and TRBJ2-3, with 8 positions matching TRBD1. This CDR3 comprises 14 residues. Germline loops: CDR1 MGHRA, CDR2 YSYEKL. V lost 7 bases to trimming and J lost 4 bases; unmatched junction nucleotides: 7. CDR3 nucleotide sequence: TGCGCCAGCAAAAGACAGGGGTCCGCAGATACGCAGTATTTT. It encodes CASKRQGSADTQYF.

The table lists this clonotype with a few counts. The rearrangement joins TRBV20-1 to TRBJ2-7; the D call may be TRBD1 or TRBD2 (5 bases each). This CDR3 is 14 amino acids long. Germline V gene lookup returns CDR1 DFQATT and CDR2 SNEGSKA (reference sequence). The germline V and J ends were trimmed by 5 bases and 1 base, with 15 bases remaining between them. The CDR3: CSAHLRDGSYEQYF. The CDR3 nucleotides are TGCAGTGCTCATCTCCGGGACGGATCCTACGAGCAGTACTTC.